This T cell receptor beta chain derives from a study of blood T cell repertoires in COVID-19. Study-wide background: Collection of acute and convalescent COVID-19 samples took place in the United States, Italy and Spain. Sample material is recorded as cDNA or gDNA derived from T cells, B-cell-depleted T cells, or PBMCs.

In the source study's methods: Estimation of nucleated cell counts relied on the amplification of reference gene primers. Assay used: immunoSEQ multiplex PCR; TCRdb lists only in-frame clones, some missing. For V, J and clone size, that table is used; D and trimming come from the DNA. This repertoire shows 130,000 to 150,000 clones, around nine tenths found once; its top ten account for roughly 8%. Germline CDR1 reads SGDLS; CDR2 reads YYNGEE. The CDR3 spans 20 residues. Trimming removed 3 bases from V and 1 base from J; junction bases left unmatched: 16. This receptor was obtained from a woman aged 45-65 years with active or convalescent COVID-19. What was sequenced was peripheral blood. The J gene is TRBJ2-6, the V gene TRBV9, with 7 positions matching TRBD1. The CDR3 DNA reads as TGTGCCAGCAGCGCCCGGGACAGCCGACCCGGGCTATCTGGGGCCAACGTCCTGACTTTC. It translates to CASSARDSRPGLSGANVLTF.